This TCR beta chain was sequenced during a study of cytomegalovirus exposure and HLA in healthy donors. Study context: Unique TCRs from HLA-typed donors, some 85 million of them, were held in an early data release. The study, taken as a whole, reports: Several of the most significant clusters appeared, in a later analysis, to be linked to common viral pathogens.

Donors were nominally healthy when sampled, though unrecorded immune exposures were likely. The germline CDR1 and CDR2 sequences are SGHTA and FQGNSA. The CDR3 extends over 15 amino acids. Losses at the gene ends were 7 bases for V and 7 bases for J; bases not matched to a gene: 13. Both 60 Vbeta primers and 13 Jbeta primers went into the PCR. Profiling relied on immunoSEQ multiplex PCR, and the TCRdb table lists in-frame clones only, not all of them. The sample lists around 120,000 clones; approximately 81% were seen once. Note on this clone: Its specificity is not known.

This chain uses TRBV7-2 with TRBJ1-5; 7 bases line up with TRBD1. This receptor was obtained from a man aged 18 to 30 in good health and CMV-seronegative. The sequenced sample consisted of PBMCs. The CDR3 bases are TGTGCCAGCACCCCTCTACAGGGGATCGGACAGCCCCAGCATTTT. Its protein product is CASTPLQGIGQPQHF.